Detailed here is one T cell receptor beta chain. The length of the CDR3 is 13 residues. With 4 bases removed from V and 4 bases from J, the gap between germline ends came to 11 bases. The germline gives CDR1 SGHRS, CDR2 YFSETQ. This sample's time point: newly diagnosed GD, antithyroid drugs for less than 3 months. The TCR library was prepared using RNA isolated from PBMCs. The patient group derived from an endocrinology department in Xi'an, China. This record belongs to a study of regulatory T cells in long-lasting Graves disease. In the study overall: New Graves' disease cases had less than 3 months of antithyroid drugs.

According to the study, TCR beta libraries were built with iRepertoire HTBI primers and CDR3-region Arm-PCR. From the multiplex PCR reads, TCRdb called clonotypes with MiXCR, one entry per CDR3 protein. Of around 320,000 distinct CDR3 sequences listed, over 15% are singletons. This sample also belongs to another study, concerning T cells in Graves' hyperthyroidism and ophthalmopathy. From that report: Clinical symptoms, serum thyroxine and TRAb, thyroid ultrasound and orbital computed tomography together formed the diagnostic basis.

The sequencing here drew on peripheral blood mononuclear cells (PBMCs), taken at new diagnosis, from a patient treated with antithyroid drugs. This chain joins TRBV5-1 and TRBJ2-5; tentative D call: TRBD1 (6 bases). The sequence was collected from a man between 40 and 49 years old with Graves disease. CDR3 in DNA: TGCGCCAGCAGCAACCAGGGGACAGAGACCCAGTACTTC. This sequence encodes CASSNQGTETQYF.